The 20 T cell receptor beta chains given below trace back to one sample, sequenced in a study of blood T cell repertoires in COVID-19 (dated by TCRdb to about 2020). The method was the immunoSEQ multiplex PCR assay. The table comes from immuneACCESS by way of TCRdb, which keeps in-frame sequences with V and J called. Part of the clones is missing from these tables; in studies checked, under half for an unresolved V gene and the rest for unknown reasons. In this sample the table shows some 31,000 clones, under 85% of which occur a single time. The top ten hold around 7.9% of the sample. The specimen was peripheral blood. The origin of the receptors is a woman in her sixties or seventies with active or convalescent COVID-19.

This rearrangement joins TRBV28 to TRBJ1-2; 8 nucleotides match TRBD1. CDR1 is MDHEN and CDR2 is SYDVKM in the germline V gene. V lost 5 bases and J lost 3; bases outside the gene matches: 2. The CDR3 length is 13 residues. CDR3 DNA sequence: TGTGCCAGCAGTGAGACAGGGGACTATGGCTACACCTTC. It encodes CASSETGDYGYTF.

V is TRBV7-2 and J is TRBJ1-1, with 11 bases fitting TRBD1. V shed 2 bases and J 4 bases; nucleotides not matched to a gene: 15. Germline CDR1 and CDR2: SGHTA and FQGNSA. The CDR3 contains 19 residues. The CDR3 DNA sequence: TGTGCCAGCAGCTTAAAGGGCGGACAGGGGGCTGGGGTTAGCACTGAAGCTTTCTTT. Its protein is CASSLKGGQGAGVSTEAFF. The full variable domain, in which reference TRBV7-2 and TRBJ1-1 provide the parts outside the CDR3, is GAGVSQSPSNKVTEKGKDVELRCDPISGHTALYWYRQSLGQGLEFLIYFQGNSAPDKSGLPSDRFSAERTGGSVSTLTIQRTQQEDSAVYLCASSLKGGQGAGVSTEAFFGQGTRLTVV.

V is TRBV7-2 and J is TRBJ1-2; no reliable D call. CDR3 length: 14 residues. Germline V gives CDR1 SGHTA, CDR2 FQGNSA. Trimming pared 4 bases from V and 8 bases from J, leaving 17 bases between. The CDR3 region has the DNA TGTGCCAGCAGCTCATTTCGGGAGCTAGGGGGCTACACCTTC. This sequence encodes CASSSFRELGGYTF.

The chain links TRBV5-1 to TRBJ2-3; the D gene is possibly TRBD2 (6 bases). The germline V and J ends were trimmed by 0 bases and 3 bases, with 8 bases remaining between them. The CDR3 covers 14 residues. In germline, CDR1 is SGHRS, CDR2 YFSETQ. The CDR3 reads CASSLVGSTDTQYF. The CDR3 nucleotides read TGCGCCAGCAGCTTGGTCGGGAGTACAGATACGCAGTATTTT.

This clone was seen a few times. The V gene is TRBV19, the J gene TRBJ2-7, with D possibly being TRBD1 (6 bases). The CDR3 contains 14 residues. Deletions cut 5 bases from V and 2 bases from J, with 13 bases between. Germline assignment: CDR1 LNHDA and CDR2 SQIVND (reference sequence). The CDR3 nucleotides read TGTGCCAGTAGTCTCCAGGGGACGACCTACGAGCAGTACTTC. It specifies CASSLQGTTYEQYF.

This chain uses TRBV29-1 with TRBJ1-1, with D uncertain. The CDR3 runs to 9 residues. The germline V and J ends were trimmed by 4 bases and 11 bases, with 8 bases remaining between them. Germline V gene sequence: CDR1 SQVTM, CDR2 ANQGSEA. This chain's CDR3 is CSVGIRAFF. In DNA, the CDR3 is TGCAGCGTTGGTATTCGGGCTTTCTTT.

This clone turned up a few times. The V gene is TRBV6-2 or TRBV6-3, the J gene TRBJ2-7; 8 positions agree with TRBD2. This CDR3 has 17 residues. Unmatched junction bases numbered 9, after V lost 1 base and J lost 1 base. Germline V gene lookup returns CDR1 MNHEY and CDR2 SVGEGT. The CDR3 is CASSYYPGLVGSYEQYF. The CDR3 region has the DNA TGTGCCAGCAGTTACTACCCGGGACTAGTTGGTTCCTACGAGCAGTACTTC.

This clone is a singleton in its sample. The rearrangement links TRBV19 to TRBJ1-1, with TRBD1 as a possible D gene (6 bases). The CDR3 spans 14 residues. The ends were cut back, 3 bases at V and 3 bases at J, with 11 bases in the middle. Germline-derived CDR1 and CDR2 are LNHDA and SQIVND (reference sequence). The CDR3 sequence: CASSIGTTHTEAFF. Here the CDR3 DNA reads TGTGCCAGTAGTATTGGGACAACTCACACTGAAGCTTTCTTT.

The V and J genes are TRBV5-5 and TRBJ1-5; 9 bases agree with TRBD1. CDR1 is SGHKS, CDR2 YYEKEE, per germline (reference sequence). Trimming took 3 bases from V and 7 from J; bases not matched to a gene: 8. CDR3 length: 15 residues. As DNA, the CDR3 is TGTGCCAGCAGCTGGGACAGGGTTGTAGGCCAGCCCCAGCATTTT. Amino acids: CASSWDRVVGQPQHF.

This CDR3 is CASSIDPPRGSANVLTF. CDR3 nucleotides: TGTGCCAGTAGTATAGATCCCCCTCGAGGCTCGGCCAACGTCCTGACTTTC. V and J are TRBV19 and TRBJ2-6, with unresolved D. This CDR3 region has 17 residues. The germline gives CDR1 LNHDA, CDR2 SQIVND (reference sequence). V dropped 0 bases and J dropped 6 bases, with 15 bases sitting between them. Combining the CDR3 with reference TRBV19 and TRBJ2-6 gives the whole variable domain DGGITQSPKYLFRKEGQNVTLSCEQNLNHDAMYWYRQDPGQGLRLIYYSQIVNDFQKGDIAEGYSVSREKKESFPLTVTSAQKNPTAFYLCASSIDPPRGSANVLTFGAGSRLTVL.

DNA for the CDR3: TGTGCCACCAGTTCTAGAGGAATAGAAGAGACCCAGTACTTC. This sequence encodes CATSSRGIEETQYF. V and J are TRBV15 and TRBJ2-5; D ambiguous. This CDR3 spans 14 amino acids. V was pared by 6 bases and J by 3 bases, with 14 bases between. Germline CDR1 reads LNHNV; CDR2 reads YYDKDF (reference sequence).

This clone was recorded a few times. This chain connects TRBV2 to TRBJ1-5; D call uncertain. The CDR3 totals 15 residues. The germline CDR1 and CDR2 sequences are SNHLY and FYNNEI. V lost 4 bases and J 4 bases, leaving 14 bases between the germline ends. The chain's CDR3 is CASSVDNKGNQPQHF. CDR3 sequence (DNA): TGTGCCAGCAGTGTAGACAACAAAGGTAATCAGCCCCAGCATTTT.

This chain uses TRBV5-5 with TRBJ2-7; 8 nucleotides match TRBD2. Germline V CDR1 and CDR2: SGHKS, YYEKEE (reference sequence). Trimming cost V 4 bases and J 1 base; bases outside gene matches: 7. The CDR3 has 15 amino acids. Here the CDR3 DNA reads TGTGCCAGCAGCCGCACTAGCGGTTCTTCCTACGAGCAGTACTTC. It yields the protein CASSRTSGSSYEQYF.

This chain connects TRBV27 to TRBJ2-1; D perhaps matches TRBD1 (5 bases). V shed 1 base and J shed 5 bases, with 9 bases lying between them. Germline V CDR1 and CDR2: MNHEY, SMNVEV (reference sequence). The CDR3 is 14 residues long. The CDR3 sequence is CASSLYRGNNEQFF. The CDR3 nucleotides are TGTGCCAGCAGTTTATATAGGGGCAACAATGAGCAGTTCTTC.

The chain recombines TRBV10-1 with TRBJ2-1; D gene ambiguous. The CDR3 has 16 amino acids. V was pared by 0 bases and J by 7 bases, with 16 bases between. The germline V gene has CDR1 WNHNN and CDR2 SYGVQD (reference sequence). CDR3 DNA sequence: TGCGCCAGCAGTGAGTCGGTTTTCGGTAATGCGAATGAGCAGTTCTTC. Encoded protein: CASSESVFGNANEQFF.

The genes are TRBV5-5 and TRBJ2-1; TRBD2 agrees at 7 bases. Germline loops: CDR1 SGHKS, CDR2 YYEKEE (reference sequence). V trimming: 0 bases; J trimming: 8 bases; junction bases outside the gene matches: 5. CDR3 length equals 14 residues. CDR3 DNA sequence: TGTGCCAGCAGCTTGGTCCGGGGAGGGGATGAGCAGTTCTTC. This translates into CASSLVRGGDEQFF. Variable domain in full (rest from reference TRBV5-5 and TRBJ2-1): DAGVTQSPTHLIKTRGQQVTLRCSPISGHKSVSWYQQVLGQGPQFIFQYYEKEERGRGNFPDRFSARQFPNYSSELNVNALLLGDSALYLCASSLVRGGDEQFFGPGTRLTVL.

This chain links TRBV4-3 with TRBJ2-1, with D perhaps TRBD1 (6 bases). This CDR3 comprises 18 residues. The V end lost 1 base, the J end lost 7 bases, and 23 bases lay between the germline ends. Looked up from germline, CDR1 is LGHNA and CDR2 is YSLEER. The CDR3 here is CASSQVGLGGDAWNEQFF. CDR3 nucleotide sequence: TGCGCCAGCAGCCAAGTAGGCCTAGGGGGAGACGCTTGGAATGAGCAGTTCTTC.

This clone came up a few times. The rearrangement links TRBV2 to TRBJ2-5; 9 bases line up with TRBD1. The CDR3 is made up of 13 amino acids. V shed 6 bases, J shed 5 bases, and the junction held 4 bases outside the gene matches. Germline V gene data show CDR1 as SNHLY and CDR2 as FYNNEI. The CDR3 here is CASRKDRGETQYF. As DNA, the CDR3 is TGTGCCAGCAGGAAGGACAGGGGTGAGACCCAGTACTTC.

The chain uses TRBV6-5 and TRBJ2-7, with D maybe TRBD2 (5 bases). The CDR3 totals 14 residues. Germline CDR1 MNHEY, CDR2 SVGAGI. The germline V and J ends were trimmed by 6 bases and 0 bases, with 12 bases remaining between them. The DNA of the CDR3 is TGTGCCAGCAGGGAGGCGGAGATCTCCTACGAGCAGTACTTC. Translated, it gives CASREAEISYEQYF.

The chain joins TRBV15 to TRBJ1-6; tentative D call: TRBD1 (5 bases). The V end was cut by 1 base, the J end by 7 bases, with 14 bases between. Germline V gene data show CDR1 as LNHNV and CDR2 as YYDKDF (reference sequence). This CDR3 contains 16 residues. Here the CDR3 reads CATSRVIGGTNSPLHF. The CDR3 bases are TGTGCCACCAGCAGAGTAATCGGGGGGACCAATTCACCCCTCCACTTT.